The rows below give T cell receptor beta chains drawn from one sample of a study of fetal regulatory T cell absence and autoimmunity. Assay: immunoSEQ multiplex PCR; the TCRdb copy retains only in-frame clones and omits some. This repertoire shows about 46,000 clones, 70% to 85% found once; its top ten account for about 0.37%. Sequencing was performed on cord blood. Receptor source: a newborn boy with IPEX syndrome. Each CDR3 is given with its conserved first and last residue. The order of the fields is D gene, V gene, CDR3 protein. A D gene is named only where the DNA matches it firmly.

d_gene: TRBD2
v_gene: TRBV9
CDR3aa: CASSVAGGQETQYF

d_gene: -
v_gene: TRBV29-1
CDR3aa: CSVESSSTEAFF

d_gene: TRBD1
v_gene: TRBV28
CDR3aa: CASSWDRADTQYF

d_gene: TRBD2
v_gene: TRBV30
CDR3aa: CAWRAGGPDTQYF

d_gene: TRBD1
v_gene: TRBV7-9
CDR3aa: CASSLGTTGSDRTGNTIYF

d_gene: TRBD2
v_gene: TRBV2
CDR3aa: CASSGLAGEQFF

d_gene: TRBD2
v_gene: TRBV2
CDR3aa: CATLLLAGGPGTDTQYF

d_gene: TRBD1
v_gene: TRBV19
CDR3aa: CASSITGENTEAFF

d_gene: TRBD1
v_gene: TRBV4-3
CDR3aa: CASSHQDRGRETQYF

d_gene: -
v_gene: TRBV13
CDR3aa: CASSPTRNTDTQYF

d_gene: -
v_gene: TRBV6-6
CDR3aa: CASSYSRPGTDTQYF

d_gene: -
v_gene: TRBV10-1
CDR3aa: CASSEQSGTEPYEQYF

d_gene: TRBD2
v_gene: TRBV7-9
CDR3aa: CASSLGEGTSTDTQYF

d_gene: TRBD2
v_gene: TRBV5-4
CDR3aa: CASSSGLAGVTRGTDTQYF

d_gene: -
v_gene: TRBV6-6
CDR3aa: CASSWGYRVSNYGYTF

d_gene: TRBD2
v_gene: TRBV5-1
CDR3aa: CASSLWLAGATYEQYF

d_gene: -
v_gene: TRBV9
CDR3aa: CASSVGLHNEQFF

d_gene: -
v_gene: TRBV5-1
CDR3aa: CASSLNREEAFF

d_gene: -
v_gene: TRBV7-9
CDR3aa: CASSLGFLEQYF

d_gene: TRBD2
v_gene: TRBV29-1
CDR3aa: CSVGHRRRESEQYF

d_gene: TRBD1
v_gene: TRBV5-5
CDR3aa: CASSLADRGLIGYTF

d_gene: -
v_gene: TRBV7-6
CDR3aa: CASSLAGQNTGELFF

d_gene: -
v_gene: TRBV11-1
CDR3aa: CASSSDSSGELFF

d_gene: TRBD1
v_gene: TRBV6-6
CDR3aa: CASNRGFRTDTQYF

d_gene: -
v_gene: TRBV19
CDR3aa: CASSPGLMNTEAFF

d_gene: -
v_gene: TRBV18
CDR3aa: CASSPPTKNSYGYTF

d_gene: -
v_gene: TRBV7-2
CDR3aa: CASSLDGAGRGQFF

d_gene: TRBD2
v_gene: TRBV7-9
CDR3aa: CASSPQGRGGSYNEQFF

d_gene: -
v_gene: TRBV18
CDR3aa: CATFGVRPNNTNEQFF

d_gene: -
v_gene: TRBV9
CDR3aa: CASSPSWGGNYGYTF

d_gene: TRBD1
v_gene: TRBV6-6
CDR3aa: CASSSPDRGGGELFF

d_gene: -
v_gene: TRBV9
CDR3aa: CASSLYKNTEAFF

d_gene: -
v_gene: TRBV11-3
CDR3aa: CASSLITGINSPLHF

d_gene: TRBD2
v_gene: TRBV7-9
CDR3aa: CASSLAGGRGAYEQYF

d_gene: -
v_gene: TRBV18
CDR3aa: CASSPGSTEAFF

d_gene: TRBD2
v_gene: TRBV11-2
CDR3aa: CASSLGLLAGGRSYNEQFF

d_gene: TRBD2
v_gene: TRBV6-5
CDR3aa: CASSYSGGGAPGELFF

d_gene: TRBD1
v_gene: TRBV15
CDR3aa: CATSREGQASTDTQYF

d_gene: TRBD2
v_gene: TRBV4-1
CDR3aa: CASSPRGLADPLAKNIQYF

d_gene: TRBD1
v_gene: TRBV4-3
CDR3aa: CASSWGQGTGELFF

d_gene: TRBD2
v_gene: TRBV9
CDR3aa: CASSVAPAGSTDTQYF

d_gene: TRBD2
v_gene: TRBV6-1
CDR3aa: CASGRASGIYEQYF

d_gene: -
v_gene: TRBV10-3
CDR3aa: CAISETRVDYGYTF

d_gene: -
v_gene: TRBV7-9
CDR3aa: CASSSRRFTRAYNEQFF

d_gene: TRBD2
v_gene: TRBV2
CDR3aa: CASSVAGGAYEQYF

d_gene: TRBD1
v_gene: TRBV5-6
CDR3aa: CASSLTGDKDTQYF

d_gene: TRBD1
v_gene: TRBV6-1
CDR3aa: CASSAKDRVGAFF

d_gene: -
v_gene: TRBV10-3
CDR3aa: CAISEPGDTTNYGYTF

d_gene: -
v_gene: TRBV21-1
CDR3aa: CASPRGLEPYNEQFF

d_gene: -
v_gene: TRBV4-1
CDR3aa: CASSQDLVGRSYNEQFF

d_gene: -
v_gene: TRBV5-5
CDR3aa: CASSLVGRAIYEQYF

d_gene: -
v_gene: TRBV19
CDR3aa: CASSGRGNYGYTF